Below, 18 T cell receptor beta chains from the same sample are listed, as sequenced in a study of blood T cells in healthy people across ages. The authors ran a second PCR of 7 to 11 cycles using a sample-barcoded 5' primer and a J-beta primer mix. Using its own MiXCR run on the 5' RACE reads, TCRdb lists one record per CDR3 protein. The sample has about 830,000 distinct CDR3 sequences, around 68% seen once. Sequencing was performed on blood. The source is a man aged 25-40 years in good health.

This clonotype turned up a few times. Germline is not matched at one junction end, which may reflect a read error. V is TRBV5-1 and J is TRBJ2-7; tentative D call: TRBD1 (5 bases). CDR3 length: 13 residues. Per the germline V gene, CDR1 is SGHRS and CDR2 is YFSETQ. CDR3 DNA: TGTGCCAGCAGTTTCCCAGGGTCCTACGAGCAGTACTTC. This sequence encodes CASSFPGSYEQYF.

This chain uses TRBV3-1 with TRBJ2-1; no clear D gene. CDR3 length: 13 residues. The germline V gene encodes CDR1 LGHDT and CDR2 YNNKEL (reference sequence). Trimming cost V 3 bases and J 5 bases, with 8 bases left between them. The CDR3 coding sequence is TGTGCCAGCAGCCACCCTCCGCACAATGAGCAGTTCTTC. Protein sequence: CASSHPPHNEQFF.

The chain uses TRBV7-3 and TRBJ2-6; D tentatively reads TRBD1 or TRBD2 (5 bases each). Trimming removed 5 bases from V and 0 bases from J, with 14 bases in between. Germline loops: CDR1 SGHTA, CDR2 FQGTGA. The CDR3 covers 17 residues. CDR3 in DNA: TGTGCCAGCAGCGGGACCGGGACCCTCTCTGGGGCCAACGTCCTGACTTTC. Residues: CASSGTGTLSGANVLTF.

The CDR3, as DNA: TGTGCCAGCAGTTGCCTTAATCAGGTGGACTACGAGCAGTACTTC. Residues: CASSCLNQVDYEQYF. The rearrangement links TRBV6-5 to TRBJ2-7, with D hard to call. CDR1 is MNHEY, CDR2 SVGAGI, per germline. V was cut by 4 bases and J by 3 bases, with 16 bases left in between. CDR3 length: 15 residues.

This chain links TRBV30 with TRBJ1-2; no reliable D call. The length of the CDR3 is 12 residues. Per germline, CDR1 GTSNPN and CDR2 SVGIG (reference sequence). Trimming pared 0 bases from V and 7 bases from J, leaving 9 bases between. DNA of the CDR3: TGTGCCTGGAGTGTCTCCCCAGGTGGCTACACCTTC. This sequence encodes CAWSVSPGGYTF.

The V call is TRBV9, the J call TRBJ2-1; TRBD1 matches 9 bases. The length of the CDR3 is 16 residues. Germline V CDR1 and CDR2: SGDLS, YYNGEE. The V gene end was trimmed by 8 bases and the J gene end by 2 bases; junction bases not matched to a gene: 11. The CDR3 loop is CASSPGQGIPYNEQFF. CDR3 in DNA: TGTGCCAGTAGCCCGGGACAGGGAATCCCCTACAATGAGCAGTTCTTC. The full variable domain, its missing parts supplied by reference TRBV9 and TRBJ2-1, is DSGVTQTPKHLITATGQRVTLRCSPRSGDLSVYWYQQSLDQGLQFLIQYYNGEERAKGNILERFSAQQFPDLHSELNLSSLELGDSALYFCASSPGQGIPYNEQFFGPGTRLTVL.

V and J are TRBV27 and TRBJ1-2; D is uncertain. Germline-derived CDR1 and CDR2 are MNHEY and SMNVEV (reference sequence). Trimming cost V 4 bases and J 3 bases, with 9 bases left between them. This CDR3 comprises 13 residues. CDR3: CASSSGPDYGYTF. Written as DNA, the CDR3 is TGTGCCAGCAGTTCCGGGCCCGACTATGGCTACACCTTC.

J is TRBJ2-3 and V is TRBV20-1, with D tentatively TRBD2 (7 bases). The length of the CDR3 is 16 residues. The ends were cut back, 3 bases at V and 2 bases at J, with 18 bases in the middle. Germline V gives CDR1 DFQATT, CDR2 SNEGSKA (reference sequence). DNA for the CDR3: TGCAGTGCTAGTGGGCTGGCGGGGGCCTACACAGATACGCAGTATTTT. As protein: CSASGLAGAYTDTQYF.

The J gene is TRBJ1-5, the V gene TRBV7-3; possibly TRBD2 for D (7 bases). The DNA matches TRBJ2-3 better at its end, which makes the J call doubtful. Looked up from germline, CDR1 is SGHTA and CDR2 is FQGTGA. The CDR3 has 14 residues. As DNA, the CDR3 is TGTGCCAGCAGCTGGGGGGGGCCCGAAGATACGCAGTATTTT. Translation gives CASSWGGPEDTQYF.

This clonotype was observed a handful of times. CDR3 DNA sequence: TGTGCCAGCAGCCTGGGACAGGCTGGCTATGAAAAACTGTTTTTT. This sequence encodes CASSLGQAGYEKLFF. V is TRBV7-2 and J is TRBJ1-4; 8 bases align to TRBD1. V shed 5 bases, J shed 6 bases, and the junction held 8 bases outside the gene matches. The CDR3 is made up of 15 amino acids. Germline CDR1 is SGHTA and CDR2 is FQGNSA.

In its sample, this clonotype was seen a few times. The chain recombines TRBV13 with TRBJ2-5; the match to TRBD1 covers 7 bases. The CDR3 length is 15 residues. With 5 bases clipped from V and 5 bases from J, the junction kept 11 bases outside the gene matches. CDR1 and CDR2 (germline): PRHDT, FYEKMQ (reference sequence). CDR3 in amino acids: CASSPRLGGRETQYF. In nucleotides, the CDR3 is TGTGCCAGCAGCCCAAGGCTAGGGGGCAGGGAGACCCAGTACTTC.

V is TRBV3-1 and J is TRBJ1-2; the D is unclear. The CDR3 is 15 residues long. Trimming pared 3 bases from V and 0 bases from J, leaving 11 bases between. CDR1 LGHDT and CDR2 YNNKEL come from the germline V gene (reference sequence). CDR3 amino acids: CASSQSRRANYGYTF. In DNA, the CDR3 is TGTGCCAGCAGCCAGAGCAGGAGGGCTAACTATGGCTACACCTTC.

This clonotype was seen a handful of times. The chain employs TRBV10-3 and TRBJ2-1, with 10 bases that match TRBD1. Germline CDR1 is ENHRY and CDR2 is SYGVKD. V shed 3 bases and J 8 bases; nucleotides not matched to a gene: 7. CDR3 length equals 15 residues. This chain's CDR3 is CAISDRTGGVHEQFF. The CDR3 coding sequence is TGTGCCATCAGTGATCGGACAGGGGGGGTCCATGAGCAGTTCTTC.

This clonotype was recorded a few times. This chain uses TRBV28 with TRBJ2-1, with D maybe TRBD2 (5 bases). The CDR3 length is 15 residues. V shed 6 bases and J shed 7 bases, with 19 bases lying between them. Germline values: CDR1 MDHEN, CDR2 SYDVKM. CDR3 region: CASSISSWRGNEQFF. DNA of the CDR3: TGTGCCAGCAGCATTTCTTCCTGGCGAGGGAATGAGCAGTTCTTC.

This clonotype was seen a single time. The gene calls are TRBV10-3 and TRBJ2-1; 10 nucleotides align to TRBD1. Germline V gene sequence: CDR1 ENHRY, CDR2 SYGVKD. CDR3 size: 16 residues. With V trimmed by 6 bases and J by 4 bases, 9 bases remained unmatched. Here the CDR3 reads CAISQKPGQGYNEQFF. The CDR3 bases are TGTGCCATCAGCCAAAAACCGGGACAGGGGTACAATGAGCAGTTCTTC.

The V gene is TRBV28, the J gene TRBJ2-3, with D tentatively TRBD1 (6 bases). The germline V gene has CDR1 MDHEN and CDR2 SYDVKM. Between the trimmed V and J ends, which lost 2 bases and 2 bases, there was a span of 11 bases. The CDR3 has 15 amino acids. The CDR3 coding sequence is TGTGCCAGCAGTTTAGACAGGACCCACACAGATACGCAGTATTTT. It is translated as CASSLDRTHTDTQYF.

This clonotype is a singleton in its sample. The V and J genes are TRBV4-3 and TRBJ2-1; 9 nucleotides align to TRBD2. J lost 3 bases, V lost 0 bases, and 18 bases had no gene match. CDR3 length: 21 residues. Germline CDR1 reads LGHNA; CDR2 reads YSLEER. The CDR3 DNA sequence: TGCGCCAGCAGCCAAGAGTATGGGGGCGGGGGGGCCTTTCTTTACTACAATGAGCAGTTCTTC. Its translation is CASSQEYGGGGAFLYYNEQFF.

The chain recombines TRBV6-2 or TRBV6-3 with TRBJ1-4; 7 bases agree with TRBD1. Germline CDR1 MNHEY, CDR2 SVGEGT. The CDR3 length is 14 residues. V lost 6 bases and J lost 6; bases outside the gene matches: 7. CDR3 sequence (DNA): TGTGCCAGCAGCGACCGAACAGGGGATGAAAAACTGTTTTTT. Translation: CASSDRTGDEKLFF.